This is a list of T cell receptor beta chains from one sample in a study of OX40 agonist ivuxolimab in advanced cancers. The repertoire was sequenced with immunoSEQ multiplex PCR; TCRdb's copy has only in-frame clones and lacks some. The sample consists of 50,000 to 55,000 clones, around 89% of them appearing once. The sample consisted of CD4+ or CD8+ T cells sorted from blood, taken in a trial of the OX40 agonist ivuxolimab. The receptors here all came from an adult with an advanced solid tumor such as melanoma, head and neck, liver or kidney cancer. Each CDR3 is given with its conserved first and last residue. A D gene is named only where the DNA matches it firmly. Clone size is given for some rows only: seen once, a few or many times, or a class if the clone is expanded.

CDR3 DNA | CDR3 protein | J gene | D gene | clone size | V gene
TGTGCCAGCAGTGAAGTTCCGGGAATGGGAAAACTGTTTTTT | CASSEVPGMGKLFF | TRBJ1-4 | NA | NA | TRBV2
TGTGCCATCAGTGAGGCGCAGGGGGGCGAGCAGTACTTC | CAISEAQGGEQYF | TRBJ2-7 | NA | NA | TRBV10-3
TGTGCCAGCAGCCTCCGGGACAGGAACACCGGGGAGCTGTTTTTT | CASSLRDRNTGELFF | TRBJ2-2 | TRBD1 | NA | TRBV7-9
TGTGCCAGCTCACGGCTTGGGAATGAGCAGTTCTTC | CASSRLGNEQFF | TRBJ2-1 | NA | NA | TRBV18
TGTGCCAGCAGCGACGGGACAGTTGACGAGCAGTACTTC | CASSDGTVDEQYF | TRBJ2-7 | TRBD1 | once | TRBV5-5
TGTGCCAGCAGTGAATTGTTGGGACACCACGGCGGGGAGCTGTTTTTT | CASSELLGHHGGELFF | TRBJ2-2 | NA | NA | TRBV2
TGTGCCAGCAGCTCCGGGACAGGGGGGAAGTGGGAGCTGTTTTTT | CASSSGTGGKWELFF | TRBJ2-2 | TRBD1 | NA | TRBV6-1
TGTGCCAGCAGTGACGATTGGGGGGGAGGGGGGACTGAAGCTTTCTTT | CASSDDWGGGGTEAFF | TRBJ1-1 | NA | NA | TRBV6-1
TGTGCCATCAGTGAAAGGGACTCGAACACCGGGGAGCTGTTTTTT | CAISERDSNTGELFF | TRBJ2-2 | NA | NA | TRBV10-3
TGTGCCAGCAGTGAAGTCCGGACAGGGGGCATACCCGTCTTT | CASSEVRTGGIPVF | TRBJ1-1 | TRBD1 | NA | TRBV2
TGTGCCAGCAGCTTGAAGGGGCCCACAGATACGCAGTATTTT | CASSLKGPTDTQYF | TRBJ2-3 | NA | NA | TRBV7-6
TGTGCCAGTAGTAACCCCCGGCAGGGTGGCAATCAGCCCCAGCATTTT | CASSNPRQGGNQPQHF | TRBJ1-5 | NA | NA | TRBV19
TGTGCCAGCTCACCCCTGGAGACTAGCACAGATACGCAGTATTTT | CASSPLETSTDTQYF | TRBJ2-3 | NA | NA | TRBV18
TGCAGCGTGGGGGGCACTGAAGCTTTCTTT | CSVGGTEAFF | TRBJ1-1 | NA | NA | TRBV29-1
TGTGCCAGCAGTGGGTCCGACAGGGGGCTCTACAATGAGCAGTTCTTC | CASSGSDRGLYNEQFF | TRBJ2-1 | TRBD1 | NA | TRBV28
TGTGCCAGCAGCTCCAGGACTAGCGGCACAGATACGCAGTATTTT | CASSSRTSGTDTQYF | TRBJ2-3 | TRBD2 | NA | TRBV7-2
TGTGCCAGCAGCGGACCTAGCGGGGGGGCGACCTACAATGAGCAGTTCTTC | CASSGPSGGATYNEQFF | TRBJ2-1 | TRBD2 | NA | TRBV9
TGTGCCAGCAGTTACACTAGCGGGGGCAATGAGCAGTTCTTC | CASSYTSGGNEQFF | TRBJ2-1 | TRBD2 | NA | TRBV6-6
TGTGCCAGCAGTTTAGCTGGGACAGAAAAACTGTTTTTT | CASSLAGTEKLFF | TRBJ1-4 | NA | NA | TRBV28
TGTGCCAGCAGGACCGGGACAGGGGGGGCCGGGGAGCTGTTTTTT | CASRTGTGGAGELFF | TRBJ2-2 | TRBD1 | NA | TRBV28
TGTGCCAGCAGCGCAGACCGAGGGGGGCTCACTGAAGCTTTCTTT | CASSADRGGLTEAFF | TRBJ1-1 | NA | NA | TRBV7-8
TGTGCCAGCAGCTTAGATCGGGGGGCCATTTACAATGAGCAGTTCTTC | CASSLDRGAIYNEQFF | TRBJ2-1 | NA | NA | TRBV11-2
TGTGCCAGCAGCGTTTTGGGCGCTAACTATGGCTACACCTTC | CASSVLGANYGYTF | TRBJ1-2 | NA | NA | TRBV9
TGTGCCAGCAGTTACCTTCGTGGAACCCAGTACTTC | CASSYLRGTQYF | TRBJ2-5 | NA | NA | TRBV6-6
TGTGCCAGCAGTGAATGGTGGGACAGGGGTAATCAGCCCCAGCATTTT | CASSEWWDRGNQPQHF | TRBJ1-5 | TRBD1 | NA | TRBV6-1
TGCGCCAGCAGCTTAGGCGGGAGTACAGATACGCAGTATTTT | CASSLGGSTDTQYF | TRBJ2-3 | TRBD2 | NA | TRBV5-1
TGTGCCAGCGGGATAGCGGGGGGGTACAATGAGCAGTTCTTC | CASGIAGGYNEQFF | TRBJ2-1 | TRBD2 | NA | TRBV28
TGTGCCAGCAGCGAACCTAGCGGGGTCGTCACCGGGGAGCTGTTTTTT | CASSEPSGVVTGELFF | TRBJ2-2 | TRBD2 | NA | TRBV9
TGCGCCAGCAGCAGGGGACAGGCGGGCGGGGAGCTGTTTTTT | CASSRGQAGGELFF | TRBJ2-2 | TRBD1 | NA | TRBV5-1
TGTGCCAGCAACCGGCAGGGGTCGGGGGACACCATATATTTT | CASNRQGSGDTIYF | TRBJ1-3 | NA | NA | TRBV7-8
TGTGCCAGCAGTTACCAGGGCTACTCGTCCTACGAGCAGTACTTC | CASSYQGYSSYEQYF | TRBJ2-7 | NA | NA | TRBV6-5
TGTGCCAGCAGCGCTACCCGGGACACCCACCTCCCCCGGCAGTACTTC | CASSATRDTHLPRQYF | TRBJ2-7 | NA | once | TRBV9
TGCGCCAGCAGCTTTAGGCAGGGGGGAAACACCGGGGAGCTGTTTTTT | CASSFRQGGNTGELFF | TRBJ2-2 | NA | NA | TRBV5-1
TGCGCCAGCAGTATTTCAGCGCCGAGCTCCTACAATGAGCAGTTCTTC | CASSISAPSSYNEQFF | TRBJ2-1 | NA | NA | TRBV5-1
TGTGCCAGCAGCCTGGGGGAGAGAAATGAAAAACTGTTTTTT | CASSLGERNEKLFF | TRBJ1-4 | NA | NA | TRBV9
TGCAGCGTTGAAGGGCAGGGGGCTTACAATGAGCAGTTCTTC | CSVEGQGAYNEQFF | TRBJ2-1 | TRBD1 | NA | TRBV29-1
TGTGCCAGCAGCTCAACCGCGGGACTACACACAGATACGCAGTATTTT | CASSSTAGLHTDTQYF | TRBJ2-3 | TRBD2 | NA | TRBV4-2
TGTGCCAGCAAGCGGAACACTGAAGCTTTCTTT | CASKRNTEAFF | TRBJ1-1 | NA | NA | TRBV6-5
TGTGCCTATGGGGCAGGGGGCACAGATACGCAGTATTTT | CAYGAGGTDTQYF | TRBJ2-3 | NA | NA | TRBV30
TGTGCCAGCTCACCACGAGGGGGTGGGGACACTGAAGCTTTCTTT | CASSPRGGGDTEAFF | TRBJ1-1 | NA | NA | TRBV18
TGTGCCAGCAGCACGGAGTACGCTAATTCACCCCTCCACTTT | CASSTEYANSPLHF | TRBJ1-6 | NA | NA | TRBV7-2
TGTGCCAGCAGCCCCGATAGCGGGGAATACAATGAGCAGTTCTTC | CASSPDSGEYNEQFF | TRBJ2-1 | TRBD2 | once | TRBV6-5
TGTGCCAGCCATAGGGGCGAGAGCTACACCTTC | CASHRGESYTF | TRBJ1-2 | NA | once | TRBV6-5